A single TCR beta chain is shown here with its context. Antigen: not known. Specified treatment: some 19 received Ad26.COV2.S at low or high dose, single or two shots; roughly five received placebo; per-sample allocation not given. Repertoires come from day 63 after the first vaccine or placebo injection. Cohort 1b enrolled adults aged 18-55 years in Boston. Trimming removed 7 bases from V and 2 bases from J; junction bases left unmatched: 4. The germline V gene encodes CDR1 SGHVS and CDR2 FQNEAQ. The CDR3 is 14 residues long. The record originates from a study of Ad26.COV2.S vaccination and SARS-CoV-2 variants. Looking at the study overall: Intramuscular Ad26.COV2.S at 5x10^10 or 1x10^11 viral particles. The study, taken as a whole, reports: CD8+ and CD4+ T cells specific for spike reportedly responded with substantial breadth after vaccination. Placebo recipients had lower spike-specific TCR breadth than vaccine recipients.

The method was immunoSEQ multiplex PCR; TCRdb's version includes in-frame clones alone and lacks a portion of them. The profile shows approximately 480,000 clones, 70% to 90% of them singletons. The input for sequencing was peripheral blood, taken in a trial of Ad26.COV2.S vaccine versus placebo. The clonotype comes from a person aged 18 to 65 who received the Ad26.COV2.S COVID-19 vaccine or a placebo. This chain joins TRBV7-8 and TRBJ2-5, with 10 bases matching TRBD2. The CDR3 loop reads CASTPTSGQETQYF. DNA for the CDR3: TGTGCCAGCACCCCGACTAGCGGGCAAGAGACCCAGTACTTC.